The sequence of this T cell receptor (beta chain) was determined in a study of OX40 agonist ivuxolimab in advanced cancers. Whole-study findings and limits: The study observed clonal expansion of CD4+ and CD8+ blood T cells by week 6 at 0.1 to 3.0 mg/kg.

TCRdb's table, derived via immunoSEQ multiplex PCR, lists solely in-frame clones and lacks some. The table shows 75,000 to 100,000 clones, with approximately 88% occurring only once. Remarks on this clone: The antigen remains undetermined.

Germline V CDR1 and CDR2: MDHEN, SYDVKM. This CDR3 spans 18 amino acids. V dropped 6 bases and J dropped 0 bases, with 21 bases sitting between them. The source was CD4+ or CD8+ T cells sorted from blood, collected in a trial of the OX40 agonist ivuxolimab. This receptor was identified in an adult with an advanced solid tumor such as melanoma, head and neck, liver or kidney cancer. This chain joins TRBV28 and TRBJ1-5, with TRBD1 as a possible D gene (5 bases). This chain's CDR3 is CASRATGTAPYSNQPQHF. In DNA, the CDR3 is TGTGCCAGCAGGGCGACCGGGACGGCACCCTATAGCAATCAGCCCCAGCATTTT.